What follows describes a single T cell receptor (beta chain). Its antigen is undetermined. The data are from a study of OX40 agonist ivuxolimab in advanced cancers. About the research overall: Three individuals attained partial responses, comprising one hepatocellular carcinoma case and two cutaneous melanoma cases. Whole-study results and caveats: Part of the nonresponder group also had normalized T-cell clonal expansion that was low. Researchers did not determine the expanded peripheral T cells' antigen specificity. More expanded clones were seen, on average, in CD8+ T cells than in CD4+.

The assay was immunoSEQ multiplex PCR, and TCRdb's table has in-frame clones only and misses some. The data hold tens of thousands of clones, with roughly 87% observed a single time. CDR1 is KGHSH, CDR2 LQKENI, per germline. V was clipped by 3 bases and J by 5 bases, with 16 bases between them. CDR3 length equals 15 residues. Sample: CD4+ or CD8+ T cells sorted from blood, taken in a trial of the OX40 agonist ivuxolimab. V usage is TRBV18 and J usage is TRBJ1-2; D is uncertain. The sequence derives from an adult with an advanced solid tumor such as melanoma, head and neck, liver or kidney cancer. CDR3: CASSPPGSGEYGYTF. Here the CDR3 DNA reads TGTGCCAGCTCACCTCCCGGCTCAGGAGAGTATGGCTACACCTTC.